The 4 T cell receptor beta chains below come from one sample, sequenced in a study of T cells after yellow fever vaccination. MiXCR, run by TCRdb on the 5' RACE reads, gives a single entry per CDR3 protein. The sample consists of approximately 300,000 distinct CDR3 sequences, about 8.7% of them appearing once. The sample was PBMCs, taken on the day of the first yellow fever vaccination. These receptors originate from a man between 18 and 35 years old who received the YFV17D yellow fever vaccine.

The chain has TRBV4-1 and TRBJ2-2; TRBD1 is a possible D gene (6 bases). Trimming took 3 bases from V and 5 from J, leaving 16 bases between them. This CDR3 has 16 amino acids. In germline, CDR1 is MGHRA, CDR2 YSYEKL. The CDR3 coding sequence is TGCGCCAGCAGCCAGGCGAGGACAGCAACTACCGGGGAGCTGTTTTTT. Protein: CASSQARTATTGELFF.

Many counts were recorded for this clonotype. The chain is built from TRBV6-6 and TRBJ2-2; D is undetermined. Germline CDR1 is MNHNY and CDR2 is SVGAGI (reference sequence). The CDR3 runs to 12 residues. With 5 bases removed from V and 3 bases from J, the gap between germline ends came to 4 bases. CDR3 sequence (DNA): TGTGCCAGCAGTCAGGACACCGGGGAGCTGTTTTTT. It translates to CASSQDTGELFF.

V and J are TRBV4-2 and TRBJ1-2, with 8 bases matching TRBD1. Germline lookup yields CDR1 LGHNA and CDR2 YNFKEQ. The CDR3 sequence is 18 residues long. Losses at the gene ends were 1 base for V and 4 bases for J; bases not matched to a gene: 14. Written as DNA, the CDR3 is TGTGCCAGCAGCCAAGCGGAGAGGGGGGGACAGGAGATCTATGGCTACACCTTC. This gives the protein CASSQAERGGQEIYGYTF.

This sequence joins TRBV5-1 and TRBJ2-3, with D possibly called TRBD1 or TRBD2 (5 bases each). The CDR3 runs 16 residues. CDR1 SGHRS and CDR2 YFSETQ come from the germline V gene. Trimming removed 0 bases from V and 2 bases from J, with 13 bases in between. In DNA form, the CDR3 reads TGCGCCAGCAGCTTGGCCGTAGGGACGGACACAGATACGCAGTATTTT. This translates into CASSLAVGTDTDTQYF.